This section outlines one TCR beta chain sequence together with its context. This sample is part of a study of blood T cell repertoires in COVID-19. Produced via immunoSEQ multiplex PCR; TCRdb's table is partial and in-frame only. The sample has 300,000 to 400,000 clones; 80% to 90% are singletons. This CDR3 region has 17 residues. The V gene's germline CDR1 is MNHNS and CDR2 SASEGT. Trimming removed 2 bases from V and 0 bases from J, with 14 bases in between. The sequence derives from a woman between 40 and 55 years old with acute COVID-19. Sequences were obtained from PBMCs or T cells enriched from blood (not recorded which). The chain couples TRBV6-1 to TRBJ2-1; no definite D call. The CDR3 DNA sequence: TGTGCCAGCAGTGAATTTTGGTACAGAGTCTCCTACAATGAGCAGTTCTTC. Amino acid sequence: CASSEFWYRVSYNEQFF.